This section outlines one T cell receptor (beta chain) sequence together with its context. Antigen specificity is unknown. The investigators amplified TCR beta CDR3 regions from RNA transcripts. HTBI primers were used for first-round RT-PCR of the TCR CDR3. TCRdb fed the multiplex PCR reads into MiXCR, producing one record per CDR3 protein. The data hold fewer than 400,000 distinct CDR3 sequences, with approximately 25% observed a single time. This specimen belongs to a study of T cells in Graves' hyperthyroidism and ophthalmopathy. Study conclusions and caveats: Model-based prediction identified ophthalmopathy a median approximately 6.2 months prior to its onset.

Trimming removed 4 bases from V and 1 base from J; junction bases left unmatched: 16. The germline gives CDR1 SQVTM, CDR2 ANQGSEA. The CDR3 sequence is 19 residues long. The specimen was blood. The chain joins TRBV29-1 to TRBJ1-1; TRBD1 matches at 12 bases. The TCR was taken from a man aged 45-60 years with Graves' hyperthyroidism. CDR3: CSVVQARRDRGRRNTEAFF. For the CDR3, the DNA is TGCAGCGTTGTTCAGGCCCGACGGGACAGGGGGCGACGGAACACTGAAGCTTTCTTT.